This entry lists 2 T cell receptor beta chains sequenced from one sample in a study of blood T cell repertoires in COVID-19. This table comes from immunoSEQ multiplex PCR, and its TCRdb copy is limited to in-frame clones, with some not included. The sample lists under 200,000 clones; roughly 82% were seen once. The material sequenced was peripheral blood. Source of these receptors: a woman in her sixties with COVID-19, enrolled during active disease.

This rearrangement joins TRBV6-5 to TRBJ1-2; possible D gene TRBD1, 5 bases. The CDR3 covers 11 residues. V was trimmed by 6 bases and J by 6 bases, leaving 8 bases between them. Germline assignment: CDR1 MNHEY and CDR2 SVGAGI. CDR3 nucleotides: TGTGCCAGCAGCCTCAGGGATGGCTACACCTTC. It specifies CASSLRDGYTF.

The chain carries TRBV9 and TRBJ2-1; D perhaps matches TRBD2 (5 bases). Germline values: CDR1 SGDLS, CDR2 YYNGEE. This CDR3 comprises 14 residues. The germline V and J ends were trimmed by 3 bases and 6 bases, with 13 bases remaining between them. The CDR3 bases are TGTGCCAGCAGCGGAGCGGACCAATTCAATGAGCAGTTCTTC. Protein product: CASSGADQFNEQFF.